These 20 T cell receptor beta chains share one sample of origin, sequenced in a study of blood T cell repertoires in COVID-19. TCRdb keeps only in-frame clones here, not all; method: immunoSEQ multiplex PCR. This table holds 150,000 to 200,000 clones, roughly 87% found once. Input material: PBMCs or T cells enriched from blood (not recorded which). The receptors derive from a woman between 40 and 55 years old with acute COVID-19.

CDR3 sequence reads: CASSLRTGGGTGELFF. The CDR3 DNA reads as TGTGCCAGCAGCTTACGTACAGGGGGAGGGACCGGGGAGCTGTTTTTT. The chain has TRBV13 and TRBJ2-2; D perhaps matches TRBD1 (8 bases). The ends were cut back, 2 bases at V and 5 bases at J, with 15 bases in the middle. The CDR3 totals 16 residues. Germline CDR1 and CDR2: PRHDT and FYEKMQ (reference sequence).

This clone was recorded only once. The chain couples TRBV7-9 to TRBJ1-4, with D hard to call. V dropped 5 bases and J dropped 8 bases, with 6 bases sitting between them. This CDR3 contains 11 residues. Per the germline V gene, CDR1 is SEHNR and CDR2 is FQNEAQ (reference sequence). In DNA, the CDR3 is TGTGCCAGCAGCCCGCGGGAAAAACTGTTTTTT. It encodes CASSPREKLFF.

The chain joins TRBV12-5 to TRBJ2-7; tentative D call: TRBD2 (5 bases). Looked up from germline, CDR1 is LGHNT and CDR2 is FRNRAP. V lost 0 bases to trimming and J lost 1 base, with 7 bases between them. This CDR3 has 14 residues. The CDR3 loop reads CASGLVEGSYEQYF. As DNA, the CDR3 is TGTGCTAGTGGTTTGGTAGAGGGTTCCTACGAGCAGTACTTC.

The chain combines TRBV29-1 with TRBJ1-1, with 7 bases fitting TRBD1. Trimming cost V 6 bases and J 0 bases; bases outside gene matches: 4. There are 13 residues in the CDR3. The germline CDR1 and CDR2 sequences are SQVTM and ANQGSEA. CDR3 DNA: TGCAGCGTGAAGGGACAGATGAACACTGAAGCTTTCTTT. Amino acid sequence: CSVKGQMNTEAFF. The full variable domain, in which reference TRBV29-1 and TRBJ1-1 provide the parts outside the CDR3, is SAVISQKPSRDICQRGTSLTIQCQVDSQVTMMFWYRQQPGQSLTLIATANQGSEATYESGFVIDKFPISRPNLTFSTLTVSNMSPEDSSIYLCSVKGQMNTEAFFGQGTRLTVV.

The chain carries TRBV19 and TRBJ1-2, with a tentative D call TRBD1 (6 bases). V was pared by 5 bases and J by 5 bases, with 15 bases between. The CDR3 extends over 14 amino acids. Germline V gene sequence: CDR1 LNHDA, CDR2 SQIVND (reference sequence). CDR3 amino acids: CASSGQGYSYGYTF. As DNA, the CDR3 is TGTGCCAGTAGTGGCCAGGGGTATTCTTATGGCTACACCTTC.

This chain joins TRBV9 and TRBJ2-5; D possibly corresponds to TRBD2 (6 bases). CDR1 and CDR2 (germline): SGDLS, YYNGEE. The CDR3 extends over 14 amino acids. V lost 4 bases and J 3 bases, leaving 13 bases between the germline ends. The CDR3 nucleotides read TGTGCCAGCAGCCCATGGGACTTCGAAGAGACCCAGTACTTC. It codes for CASSPWDFEETQYF. Full variable domain (rest looked up from reference TRBV9 and TRBJ2-5): DSGVTQTPKHLITATGQRVTLRCSPRSGDLSVYWYQQSLDQGLQFLIQYYNGEERAKGNILERFSAQQFPDLHSELNLSSLELGDSALYFCASSPWDFEETQYFGPGTRLLVL.

The chain couples TRBV18 to TRBJ1-1; 7 bases align to TRBD1. Looked up from germline, CDR1 is KGHSH and CDR2 is LQKENI. This CDR3 has 15 residues. Losses at the gene ends were 1 base for V and 1 base for J; bases not matched to a gene: 3. The CDR3 is CASSPQEGANTEAFF. Written as DNA, the CDR3 is TGTGCCAGCTCACCACAGGAGGGGGCGAACACTGAAGCTTTCTTT.

CDR3 in amino acids: CASSTGTGVTYEQYF. The CDR3 bases are TGTGCCAGCTCAACCGGGACAGGGGTTACCTACGAGCAGTACTTC. The chain is built from TRBV18 and TRBJ2-7, with 10 nucleotides matching TRBD1. The trim removed 5 bases at V and 2 bases at J, leaving 6 bases unmatched. Germline values: CDR1 KGHSH, CDR2 LQKENI. The CDR3 runs to 15 residues.

CDR3 sequence: CASTIIGLAGDTGELFF. Written as DNA, the CDR3 is TGTGCCAGTACCATAATAGGACTAGCGGGGGACACCGGGGAGCTGTTTTTT. V usage is TRBV19 and J usage is TRBJ2-2; 13 bases align to TRBD2. The CDR3 totals 17 residues. From germline, CDR1 is LNHDA and CDR2 SQIVND (reference sequence). The V and J ends lost 7 bases and 3 bases, in that order; junction bases with no gene match: 8.

Points on this clone: Other DNA sequences in the sample encode the same CDR3. V gene TRBV6-2 or TRBV6-3 combines with J gene TRBJ2-3; no clear D. The CDR3 covers 12 residues. The germline gives CDR1 MNHEY, CDR2 SVGEGT. The V and J ends lost 3 bases and 4 bases respectively, with 5 bases between them. The CDR3 DNA reads TGTGCCAGCAGTTATCCGGCAGATACGCAGTATTTT. Its protein product is CASSYPADTQYF.

The chain carries TRBV5-4 and TRBJ2-2; 7 bases align to TRBD1. CDR3 length equals 15 residues. Germline V CDR1 and CDR2: SGHNT, YYREEE (reference sequence). The V segment lost 3 bases and the J segment 3 bases; nucleotides outside the gene matches: 5. DNA for the CDR3: TGTGCCAGCAGCTCCGACAGGGTTGACACCGGGGAGCTGTTTTTT. As protein: CASSSDRVDTGELFF. The whole variable domain, filled in from reference TRBV5-4 and TRBJ2-2, reads ETGVTQSPTHLIKTRGQQVTLRCSSQSGHNTVSWYQQALGQGPQFIFQYYREEENGRGNFPPRFSGLQFPNYSSELNVNALELDDSALYLCASSSDRVDTGELFFGEGSRLTVL.

The rearrangement uses TRBV7-3 and TRBJ2-3, with 9 bases that match TRBD2. The CDR3 covers 15 residues. Unmatched junction bases numbered 5, after V lost 5 bases and J lost 2 bases. Germline CDR1 is SGHTA and CDR2 is FQGTGA. Written as DNA, the CDR3 is TGTGCCAGCAGCCCGGTAGCGGGGGACACAGATACGCAGTATTTT. Protein product: CASSPVAGDTDTQYF.

V usage is TRBV11-2 and J usage is TRBJ2-1; 11 bases line up with TRBD2. Losses at the gene ends were 0 bases for V and 6 bases for J; bases not matched to a gene: 10. Germline CDR1 reads SGHAT; CDR2 reads FQNNGV. The CDR3 consists of 18 residues. The CDR3 is CASSLDLRLAGSRNEQFF. CDR3 bases: TGTGCCAGCAGCTTAGATCTGAGACTAGCGGGGTCTCGCAATGAGCAGTTCTTC.

V usage is TRBV7-9 and J usage is TRBJ2-1; weak D call: TRBD1 (5 bases). Germline V CDR1 and CDR2: SEHNR, FQNEAQ (reference sequence). The CDR3 extends over 12 amino acids. V was clipped by 3 bases and J by 12 bases, with 12 bases between them. The CDR3: CASSLGPPRQFF. CDR3 DNA sequence: TGTGCCAGCAGCTTGGGGCCCCCTAGGCAGTTCTTC.

The V and J genes are TRBV27 and TRBJ1-2; 10 bases fit TRBD1. V lost 5 bases and J lost 3; bases outside the gene matches: 9. The germline CDR1 and CDR2 sequences are MNHEY and SMNVEV (reference sequence). The CDR3 has 16 amino acids. The CDR3 nucleotides read TGTGCCAGCAGTCCAACCGGGACAGGGGCCTACTATGGCTACACCTTC. Protein product: CASSPTGTGAYYGYTF.

The rearrangement links TRBV5-1 to TRBJ1-1; TRBD1 is a possible D gene (6 bases). V gave up 5 bases and J gave up 1 base, with 12 bases separating them. The CDR3 extends over 14 amino acids. In germline, CDR1 is SGHRS, CDR2 YFSETQ. The CDR3 region has the DNA TGCGCCAGCAGACCTGGACAGCCGAACACTGAAGCTTTCTTT. Amino acid sequence: CASRPGQPNTEAFF.

The chain recombines TRBV10-3 with TRBJ2-2, with TRBD1 matching 7 bases. The CDR3 has 16 amino acids. The junction had 6 bases not matched to a gene; V was cut back by 0 bases and J by 5 bases. Germline V gene data show CDR1 as ENHRY and CDR2 as SYGVKD. CDR3 DNA: TGTGCCATCAGTGAGTCGTTGAGGGGGCGAACCGGGGAGCTGTTTTTT. Translated: CAISESLRGRTGELFF.

The rearrangement uses TRBV15 and TRBJ1-2; D gene unclear. V gave up 1 base and J gave up 5 bases, with 8 bases separating them. Germline V gives CDR1 LNHNV, CDR2 YYDKDF (reference sequence). The length of the CDR3 is 13 residues. This chain's CDR3 is CATSRVGEYGYTF. The CDR3, as DNA: TGTGCCACCAGCAGAGTCGGAGAGTATGGCTACACCTTC.

The rearrangement links TRBV6-6 to TRBJ2-2; 7 bases align to TRBD1. The CDR3 is made up of 15 amino acids. CDR1 and CDR2 from the germline V gene are MNHNY and SVGAGI (reference sequence). V shed 5 bases, J shed 3 bases, and the junction held 6 bases outside the gene matches. The CDR3 DNA follows: TGTGCCAGCAGTGCAGGGACAGCATACACCGGGGAGCTGTTTTTT. This codes for CASSAGTAYTGELFF.

This clone has just one count. V usage is TRBV6-2 or TRBV6-3 and J usage is TRBJ1-5, with 8 nucleotides matching TRBD1. The germline gives CDR1 MNHEY, CDR2 SVGEGT. The CDR3 totals 15 residues. Trimming cost V 2 bases and J 4 bases; bases outside gene matches: 4. This CDR3 reads CASSYRQGRNQPQHF. The CDR3 DNA reads as TGTGCCAGCAGTTACCGACAGGGGCGGAATCAGCCCCAGCATTTT.